This T cell receptor beta chain was captured in a study of T cell changes during pregnancy in multiple sclerosis. Profiling relied on immunoSEQ multiplex PCR, and the TCRdb table lists in-frame clones only, not all of them. The sample lists just under 65,000 clones; about 94% were seen once. The CDR3 length is 14 residues. Germline CDR1 LGHNA, CDR2 YNFKEQ. V was pared by 3 bases and J by 0 bases, with 9 bases between. The receptor comes from a female donor with multiple sclerosis, enrolled in a pregnancy study. The rearrangement joins TRBV4-2 to TRBJ2-7, with D possibly being TRBD2 (6 bases). The sample in question was CD8+ T cells from peripheral blood mononuclear cells, obtained in the second trimester of pregnancy. CDR3: CASSQTRISYEQYF. The CDR3 nucleotides are TGTGCCAGCAGCCAGACTAGGATCTCCTACGAGCAGTACTTC.